Listed here is a single T cell receptor beta chain. Its antigen is unknown. This sample was included in a study of siplizumab effects on memory and regulatory T cells. Study-wide points: Alloreactive CD4+ clones that could be mapped were on average 68.8% Treg-derived with siplizumab, against approximately 28% in controls. Proliferating Tregs in siplizumab cultures were never verified as suppressive. Proliferating CD4+ or CD8+ clones, roughly 75-95% of them, lacked an assignable naive or memory phenotype.

In germline, CDR1 is LGHNA, CDR2 YSLEER. This CDR3 spans 16 amino acids. J was trimmed by 6 bases and V by 1 base; bases with no gene match: 6. TCR templates, 75,000 to 100,000 per sample, were assayed. Here immunoSEQ multiplex PCR was the method, and the copy in TCRdb shows in-frame clones only, minus some. This sample has approximately 100,000 clones, with around 95% found just once. This TCR derives from a human donor in good health. The specimen was non-Treg CD4+ T cells sorted from blood. The J gene is TRBJ1-4, the V gene TRBV4-3; 9 bases map to TRBD1. The CDR3 DNA reads TGCGCCAGCAGCCAAGGGACCGGGACAGGGTATGAAAAACTGTTTTTT. It codes for CASSQGTGTGYEKLFF.